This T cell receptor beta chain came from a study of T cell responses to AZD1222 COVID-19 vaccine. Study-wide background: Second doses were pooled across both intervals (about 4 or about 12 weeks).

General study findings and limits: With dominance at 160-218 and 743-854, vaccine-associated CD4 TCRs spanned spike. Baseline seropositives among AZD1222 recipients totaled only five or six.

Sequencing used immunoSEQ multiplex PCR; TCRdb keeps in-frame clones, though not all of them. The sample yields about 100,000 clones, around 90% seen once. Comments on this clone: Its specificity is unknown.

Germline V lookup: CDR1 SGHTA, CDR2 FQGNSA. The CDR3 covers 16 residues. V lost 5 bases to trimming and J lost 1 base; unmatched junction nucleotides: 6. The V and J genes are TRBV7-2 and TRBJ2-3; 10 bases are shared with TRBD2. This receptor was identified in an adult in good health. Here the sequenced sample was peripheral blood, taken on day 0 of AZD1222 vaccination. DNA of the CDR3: TGTGCCAGCAGCGCCACTAGCGGGACCCGCACAGATACGCAGTATTTT. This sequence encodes CASSATSGTRTDTQYF.